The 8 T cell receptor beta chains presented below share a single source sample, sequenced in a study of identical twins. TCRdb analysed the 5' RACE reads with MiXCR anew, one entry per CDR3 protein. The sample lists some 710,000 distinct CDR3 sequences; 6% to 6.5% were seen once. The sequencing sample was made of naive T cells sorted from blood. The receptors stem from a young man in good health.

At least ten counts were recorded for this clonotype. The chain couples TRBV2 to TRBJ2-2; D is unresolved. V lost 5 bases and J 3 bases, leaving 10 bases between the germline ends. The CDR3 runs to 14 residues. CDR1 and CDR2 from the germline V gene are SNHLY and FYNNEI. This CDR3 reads CASSSPGDTGELFF. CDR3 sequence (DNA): TGTGCCAGCAGTTCCCCTGGGGACACCGGGGAGCTGTTTTTT.

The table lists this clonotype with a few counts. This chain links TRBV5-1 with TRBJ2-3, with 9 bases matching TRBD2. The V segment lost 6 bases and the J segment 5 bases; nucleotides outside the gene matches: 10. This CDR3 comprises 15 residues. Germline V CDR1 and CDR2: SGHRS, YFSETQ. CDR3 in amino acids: CASKQAGGIRDTQYF. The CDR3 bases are TGCGCCAGCAAACAAGCGGGAGGTATTAGAGATACGCAGTATTTT.

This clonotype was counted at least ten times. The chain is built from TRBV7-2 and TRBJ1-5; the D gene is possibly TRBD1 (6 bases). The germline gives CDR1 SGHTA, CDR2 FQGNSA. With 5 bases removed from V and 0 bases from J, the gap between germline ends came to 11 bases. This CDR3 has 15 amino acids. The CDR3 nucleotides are TGTGCCAGCAGCCAAACAGGGATTAGCAATCAGCCCCAGCATTTT. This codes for CASSQTGISNQPQHF.

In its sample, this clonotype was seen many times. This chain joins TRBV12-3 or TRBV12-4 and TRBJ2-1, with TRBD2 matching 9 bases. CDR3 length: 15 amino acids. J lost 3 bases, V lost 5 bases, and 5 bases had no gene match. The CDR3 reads CASSKLAGSYNEQFF. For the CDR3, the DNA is TGTGCCAGCAGTAAACTAGCGGGTAGCTACAATGAGCAGTTCTTC.

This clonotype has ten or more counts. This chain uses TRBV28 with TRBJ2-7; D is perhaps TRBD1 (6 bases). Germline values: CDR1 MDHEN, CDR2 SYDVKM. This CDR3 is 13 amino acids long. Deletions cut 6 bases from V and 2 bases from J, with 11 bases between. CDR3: CASREEGAYEQYF. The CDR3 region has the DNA TGTGCCAGCAGGGAAGAGGGGGCCTACGAGCAGTACTTC.

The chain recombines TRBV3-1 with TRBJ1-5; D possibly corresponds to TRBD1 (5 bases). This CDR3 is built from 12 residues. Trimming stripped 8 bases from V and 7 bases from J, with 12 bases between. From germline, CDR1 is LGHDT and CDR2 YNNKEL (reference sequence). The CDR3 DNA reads TGTGCCAGCGGGGGGGATAGGCAGCCCCAGCATTTT. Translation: CASGGDRQPQHF.

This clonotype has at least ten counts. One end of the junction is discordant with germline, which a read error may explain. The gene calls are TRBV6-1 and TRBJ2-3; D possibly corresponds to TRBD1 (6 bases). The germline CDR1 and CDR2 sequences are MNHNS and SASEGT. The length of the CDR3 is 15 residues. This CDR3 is CASREGGAPTDTQYF. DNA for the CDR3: TGTGCCAGCAGAGAAGGGGGAGCACCCACAGATACGCAGTATTTT.

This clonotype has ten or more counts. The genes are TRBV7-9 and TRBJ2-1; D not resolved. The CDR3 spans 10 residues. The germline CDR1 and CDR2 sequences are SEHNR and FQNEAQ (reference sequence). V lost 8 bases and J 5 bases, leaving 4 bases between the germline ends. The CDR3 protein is CASGNNEQFF. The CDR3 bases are TGTGCCAGCGGAAACAATGAGCAGTTCTTC.